A single sample gave rise to the 25 T cell receptor beta chains below, sequenced in a study of CD8+ T cells in alopecia areata. Specified treatment: oral pan-JAK inhibitor, 5-10 mg twice daily. Isolated RNA was reverse transcribed into cDNA used as the sequencing template. Here immunoSEQ multiplex PCR was the method, and the copy in TCRdb shows in-frame clones only, minus some. In the table there are under 350,000 clones, roughly 64% of which are singletons. This material consisted of CD4+ T cells sorted from blood, taken at week 24, from a patient treated with tofacitinib. Receptor source: a human donor with alopecia areata.

This chain joins TRBV7-9 and TRBJ1-2, with D uncertain. V gave up 5 bases and J gave up 10 bases, with 14 bases separating them. The CDR3 is 12 residues long. CDR1 and CDR2 (germline): SEHNR, FQNEAQ (reference sequence). The CDR3 protein is CASSARTASYTF. Here the CDR3 DNA reads TGTGCCAGCAGCGCACGTACAGCCTCCTACACCTTC.

The chain carries TRBV19 and TRBJ1-5, with D tentatively TRBD1 (5 bases). CDR3 size: 15 residues. Per the germline V gene, CDR1 is LNHDA and CDR2 is SQIVND (reference sequence). V shed 4 bases and J shed 0 bases, with 10 bases lying between them. The CDR3 nucleotides read TGTGCCAGTAGTAAAGGGGCCCATAGCAATCAGCCCCAGCATTTT. It codes for CASSKGAHSNQPQHF.

This clone was recorded once. The gene calls are TRBV18 and TRBJ2-7, with 7 nucleotides matching TRBD1. Trimming took 2 bases from V and 3 from J; bases not matched to a gene: 7. The CDR3 loop spans 15 amino acids. The V gene's germline CDR1 is KGHSH and CDR2 LQKENI. CDR3: CASSPWGTESYEQYF. CDR3 coding DNA: TGTGCCAGCTCACCATGGGGGACAGAGAGCTACGAGCAGTACTTC.

The CDR3 nucleotides read TGTGCCAGCAGGAGACAGATCCCTAACTCCTACAATGAGCAGTTCTTC. Translation gives CASRRQIPNSYNEQFF. The chain joins TRBV25-1 to TRBJ2-1, with TRBD1 as a possible D gene (5 bases). CDR1 is MGHDK and CDR2 is SYGVNS in the germline V gene. V was shortened by 6 bases and J by 0 bases, with 15 bases between the two germline ends. This CDR3 has 16 amino acids.

V is TRBV7-9 and J is TRBJ2-7; D is perhaps TRBD1 or TRBD2 (5 bases each). Per the germline V gene, CDR1 is SEHNR and CDR2 is FQNEAQ (reference sequence). The V and J ends lost 5 bases and 3 bases respectively, with 14 bases between them. This CDR3 comprises 14 residues. The CDR3 is CASSLSGADYEQYF. As DNA, the CDR3 is TGTGCCAGCAGCCTATCCGGGGCGGACTACGAGCAGTACTTC.

The chain employs TRBV4-1 and TRBJ1-6; 8 bases align to TRBD1. CDR3 length: 17 amino acids. J gave up 7 bases and V 2 bases, and 10 bases lay outside the gene matches. Germline assignment: CDR1 MGHRA and CDR2 YSYEKL. The CDR3 coding sequence is TGCGCCAGCAGCCAAACAGGACCCGACAGGGGCAATTCACCCCTCCACTTT. Encoded protein: CASSQTGPDRGNSPLHF.

This chain links TRBV4-1 with TRBJ1-1, with 7 positions matching TRBD1. V was pared by 0 bases and J by 7 bases, with 11 bases of the junction left unmatched. The CDR3 is 16 amino acids. CDR1 is MGHRA and CDR2 is YSYEKL in the germline V gene. The CDR3, as DNA: TGCGCCAGCAGCCAAGATTTGAGGGGGCGCGGGGTTGAAGCTTTCTTT. It specifies CASSQDLRGRGVEAFF.

The rearrangement uses TRBV2 and TRBJ1-1; D gene unclear. The CDR3 sequence is 12 residues long. The V end lost 2 bases, the J end lost 4 bases, and 5 bases lay between the germline ends. Germline V gene sequence: CDR1 SNHLY, CDR2 FYNNEI. The CDR3 bases are TGTGCCAGCAGTGAATGGGCCACTGAAGCTTTCTTT. This gives the protein CASSEWATEAFF.

This sequence joins TRBV7-9 and TRBJ2-4; 7 bases align to TRBD2. The CDR3 is 14 amino acids. CDR1 is SEHNR and CDR2 is FQNEAQ in the germline V gene (reference sequence). Germline trimming cut 3 bases from V and 6 bases from J; bases unmatched to any gene: 5. This CDR3 reads CASSFGGTGNIQYF. Written as DNA, the CDR3 is TGTGCCAGCAGCTTCGGGGGGACCGGAAACATTCAGTACTTC.

The chain carries TRBV10-3 and TRBJ1-2; TRBD1 might be the D (6 bases). The CDR3 is 15 amino acids. V lost 4 bases to trimming and J lost 2 bases, with 14 bases between them. Germline assignment: CDR1 ENHRY and CDR2 SYGVKD. Written as DNA, the CDR3 is TGTGCCATCAGTGTATTCGGACAGAGCAACTATGGCTACACCTTC. Translating it yields CAISVFGQSNYGYTF.

This clone has only one observation. This rearrangement joins TRBV29-1 to TRBJ1-1; D call uncertain. Per the germline V gene, CDR1 is SQVTM and CDR2 is ANQGSEA. The germline V and J ends were trimmed by 7 bases and 0 bases, with 12 bases remaining between them. The CDR3 totals 13 residues. CDR3 sequence: CSAARLMNTEAFF. Written as DNA, the CDR3 is TGCAGCGCTGCAAGACTGATGAACACTGAAGCTTTCTTT.

This sequence joins TRBV30 and TRBJ2-5; a possible D gene is TRBD2 (6 bases). The V end lost 2 bases, the J end lost 1 base, and 14 bases lay between the germline ends. Germline V gene data show CDR1 as GTSNPN and CDR2 as SVGIG (reference sequence). CDR3 length: 15 residues. The chain's CDR3 is CAWSYVRTIQETQYF. Written as DNA, the CDR3 is TGTGCCTGGAGTTACGTTAGGACTATCCAAGAGACCCAGTACTTC.

The table lists this clone with a count of one. J is TRBJ1-2 and V is TRBV29-1; possibly TRBD1 for D (6 bases). Germline values: CDR1 SQVTM, CDR2 ANQGSEA. V shed 4 bases and J shed 8 bases, with 20 bases lying between them. The CDR3 sequence is 14 residues long. The CDR3 is CSVAKGRGGNGYTF. The CDR3 coding sequence is TGCAGCGTTGCAAAGGGCAGGGGAGGCAACGGCTACACCTTC.

J is TRBJ2-1 and V is TRBV27; D is ambiguous. Trimming left V 5 bases short and J 5 bases short, with 13 bases between. The CDR3 loop spans 14 amino acids. Germline V gene lookup returns CDR1 MNHEY and CDR2 SMNVEV (reference sequence). The CDR3 region has the DNA TGTGCCAGCAGTCCCCCCGGCAGGAACAATGAGCAGTTCTTC. Protein product: CASSPPGRNNEQFF.

In this sample, this clone turned up a few times. The rearrangement joins TRBV2 to TRBJ2-4, with 9 bases matching TRBD1. CDR1 and CDR2 (germline): SNHLY, FYNNEI. Trimming at V came to 6 bases and at J to 6 bases, leaving 0 bases not matched to a gene. The CDR3 consists of 12 residues. CDR3 residues: CASRDRGNIQYF. CDR3 DNA: TGTGCCAGCAGGGACAGGGGAAACATTCAGTACTTC.

The chain joins TRBV30 to TRBJ1-4; no clear D gene. The CDR3 is 13 residues long. The V gene's germline CDR1 is GTSNPN and CDR2 SVGIG (reference sequence). V lost 2 bases to trimming and J lost 8 bases, with 12 bases between them. The DNA for the CDR3 is TGTGCCTGGAGTCCCTCGGGTCTCGAAAAACTGTTTTTT. Its protein product is CAWSPSGLEKLFF. Full variable domain (remainder filled in from reference TRBV30 and TRBJ1-4): SQTIHQWPATLVQPVGSPLSLECTVEGTSNPNLYWYRQAAGRGLQLLFYSVGIGQISSEVPQNLSASRPQDRQFILSSKKLLLSDSGFYLCAWSPSGLEKLFFGSGTQLSVL.

This clone was detected a few times. The chain carries TRBV5-1 and TRBJ1-1; D gene unclear. Germline V gene data show CDR1 as SGHRS and CDR2 as YFSETQ. The CDR3 totals 13 residues. The V end was cut by 7 bases, the J end by 1 base, with 11 bases between. Written as DNA, the CDR3 is TGCGCCAGCGCCCAAGACACGAACACTGAAGCTTTCTTT. Translated, it gives CASAQDTNTEAFF.

This chain connects TRBV4-3 to TRBJ1-1; a weak D match, TRBD1 (5 bases). The CDR3 sequence is 16 residues long. Trimming pared 0 bases from V and 9 bases from J, leaving 20 bases between. Looked up from germline, CDR1 is LGHNA and CDR2 is YSLEER. The CDR3 bases are TGCGCCAGCAGCCAAGATAATGGGGGAATTGGGGTCAAAGCTTTCTTT. Protein: CASSQDNGGIGVKAFF.

A few counts support this clone. CDR3 loop: CASSYAQGLTDGYTF. The CDR3 DNA reads as TGTGCCAGTAGCTATGCACAGGGGCTGACGGATGGCTACACCTTC. The chain uses TRBV19 and TRBJ1-2; 7 nucleotides agree with TRBD1. V was clipped by 6 bases and J by 6 bases; unmatched bases: 13. The CDR3 is 15 amino acids. Germline CDR1 is LNHDA and CDR2 is SQIVND (reference sequence).

This clone was found a few times. The chain has TRBV10-3 and TRBJ1-1; D gene uncertain. Germline V gene lookup returns CDR1 ENHRY and CDR2 SYGVKD. V was shortened by 0 bases and J by 0 bases, with 5 bases between the two germline ends. The CDR3 runs 14 residues. CDR3 DNA: TGTGCCATCAGTGAGTCTGGGGTGAACACTGAAGCTTTCTTT. This sequence encodes CAISESGVNTEAFF.

The genes are TRBV18 and TRBJ2-2; D ambiguous. CDR1 is KGHSH, CDR2 LQKENI, per germline. The CDR3 extends over 14 amino acids. The V end was cut by 1 base, the J end by 5 bases, with 8 bases between. CDR3 amino acids: CASSPLRQTGELFF. CDR3 coding DNA: TGTGCCAGCTCACCACTACGACAAACCGGGGAGCTGTTTTTT.

This chain uses TRBV7-9 with TRBJ2-5; 8 bases agree with TRBD1. Germline V gene sequence: CDR1 SEHNR, CDR2 FQNEAQ (reference sequence). This CDR3 spans 15 amino acids. The ends lost 4 bases at V and 6 bases at J; junction bases unmatched: 10. In DNA form, the CDR3 reads TGTGCCAGCAGCTCGGGACAGGAAAGAGGGCAGACCCAGTACTTC. This codes for CASSSGQERGQTQYF.

Details on this clone: This same CDR3 is encoded by further DNA sequences in the sample. This sequence joins TRBV30 and TRBJ1-2; D uncertain. The germline gives CDR1 GTSNPN, CDR2 SVGIG (reference sequence). Trimming cost V 0 bases and J 2 bases, with 7 bases left between them. This CDR3 spans 13 amino acids. The CDR3 protein is CAWSVGVNYGYTF. Written as DNA, the CDR3 is TGTGCCTGGAGTGTTGGGGTCAACTATGGCTACACCTTC. Based on the CDR3 plus reference TRBV30 and TRBJ1-2, the full variable domain is SQTIHQWPATLVQPVGSPLSLECTVEGTSNPNLYWYRQAAGRGLQLLFYSVGIGQISSEVPQNLSASRPQDRQFILSSKKLLLSDSGFYLCAWSVGVNYGYTFGSGTRLTVV.

This CDR3 is CASSLWVSETQYF. DNA of the CDR3: TGTGCCAGCAGCTTATGGGTTTCAGAGACCCAGTACTTC. This chain links TRBV7-6 with TRBJ2-5; D unresolved. The CDR3 is 13 amino acids. V was pared by 2 bases and J by 4 bases, with 8 bases between. The V gene's germline CDR1 is SGHVS and CDR2 FNYEAQ.

The chain is built from TRBV2 and TRBJ1-2, with unresolved D. V gave up 7 bases and J gave up 4 bases, with 7 bases separating them. Germline V gene sequence: CDR1 SNHLY, CDR2 FYNNEI. This CDR3 spans 11 amino acids. The DNA of the CDR3 is TGTGCCAGCATGGGTTTCTATGGCTACACCTTC. Amino acid sequence: CASMGFYGYTF.